Listed below are T cell receptor beta chains from one sample, sequenced in a study of T cell changes during pregnancy in multiple sclerosis. The method was immunoSEQ multiplex PCR; TCRdb's version includes in-frame clones alone and lacks a portion of them. The sample lists around 50,000 clones, about 90% seen once, with roughly 0.2% in the top ten. The sample was CD4+ T cells from peripheral blood mononuclear cells, taken in the second trimester of pregnancy. The receptors shown here come from a female donor with multiple sclerosis, enrolled in a pregnancy study. CDR3s include the opening cysteine and the closing phenylalanine or tryptophan. The order of the fields is D gene, V gene, J gene, clone size, CDR3 DNA, CDR3 protein. The D gene is left open where the match is weak. The size of a clone is reported for some rows only, either as once, few or many, or as a class for expanded clones.

>-|TRBV30|TRBJ1-4|-
TGTGCCTGGAGTCTGGACAGAACTAATGAAAAACTGTTTTTT
CAWSLDRTNEKLFF
>-|TRBV7-9|TRBJ2-7|once
TGTGCCAGCAGCCCCAGTACCACCTACGAGCAGTACTTC
CASSPSTTYEQYF
>TRBD2|TRBV5-1|TRBJ2-3|-
TGCGCCAGCAGTCTGGGGGGGTCAGATACGCAGTATTTT
CASSLGGSDTQYF
>-|TRBV9|TRBJ1-4|-
TGTGCCAGCAGCGCGGGGGATGCAACTAATGAAAAACTGTTTTTT
CASSAGDATNEKLFF
>-|TRBV5-6|TRBJ2-7|-
TGTGCCAGCAGCTTCCAAGCGGGCCTCTCCTACGAGCAGTACTTC
CASSFQAGLSYEQYF
>TRBD2|TRBV28|TRBJ2-5|-
TGTGCCAGCAGTCTCTCCCCCCCAAGCGGGAGGAAAGAGACCCAGTACTTC
CASSLSPPSGRKETQYF
>TRBD1|TRBV11-3|TRBJ2-5|-
TGTGCCAGCAGCTCGGGACAGGAGTACCAAGAGACCCAGTACTTC
CASSSGQEYQETQYF
>-|TRBV27|TRBJ2-2|-
TGTGCCAGCAGTTTGCGCGGCGGAGAGCTGTTTTTT
CASSLRGGELFF
>-|TRBV27|TRBJ2-7|-
TGTGCCAGCAGTCGAGAAAGTGAGCAGTACTTC
CASSRESEQYF
>-|TRBV7-9|TRBJ2-7|-
TGTGCCAGCAGCCTAAGGGGGGGAGACTCCTACGAGCAGTACTTC
CASSLRGGDSYEQYF
>-|TRBV19|TRBJ2-7|-
TGTGCCAGCCATGGAGGTAATTACGAGCAGTACTTC
CASHGGNYEQYF
>TRBD1|TRBV5-4|TRBJ2-5|-
TGTGCCAGCAGCCCTGGGGGACCGGGACAGTACAGAGAGACCCAGTACTTC
CASSPGGPGQYRETQYF
>TRBD2|TRBV11-2|TRBJ2-3|-
TGTGCCAGCAGCTTTCTCTATAGGGCTAGCGGGGGGACAGATACGCAGTATTTT
CASSFLYRASGGTDTQYF
>TRBD1|TRBV7-8|TRBJ1-2|-
TGTGCCAGCAGTTACGGGACAGGGGAATGGAGGGGCTACACCTTC
CASSYGTGEWRGYTF
>-|TRBV2|TRBJ1-2|few
TGTGCCAGCCTGACGCTGGGGGGGCCCAATGGCTACACCTTC
CASLTLGGPNGYTF
>-|TRBV7-9|TRBJ2-2|-
TGTGCCAGCAGCCGCATCGGGACTTCTTACACCGGGGAGCTGTTTTTT
CASSRIGTSYTGELFF